This TCR beta chain was captured in a study of CD8+ T cells in alopecia areata. Turning to the study itself: A regimen of oral tofacitinib, 5 to 10 mg twice daily, was given to treated patients. General observations from the study: The presence of one nonresponder keeps the tie between baseline CD8+ expansion and response uncertain.

In each case, RNA was isolated and then reverse transcribed into cDNA as the sequencing template. Assay: immunoSEQ multiplex PCR; the TCRdb copy retains only in-frame clones and omits some. This sample yields about 210,000 clones, of which under 70% are seen a single time; approximately 1.2% belongs to the top ten. Stated treatment: oral pan-JAK inhibitor, 5-10 mg twice daily. Germline CDR1 is SGHDN and CDR2 is FVKESK. The V and J ends lost 4 bases and 0 bases respectively, with 12 bases between them. The CDR3 totals 15 residues. In the case of this clone: Antigen specificity is unknown.

The chain joins TRBV14 to TRBJ1-1; perhaps TRBD1 as D (5 bases). This sample comprised CD4+ T cells sorted from blood, obtained around week 44, from a patient treated with tofacitinib. The clonotype was recovered from a human donor with alopecia areata. The CDR3 sequence: CASSRGNSMNTEAFF. CDR3 sequence (DNA): TGTGCCAGCAGCCGGGGGAACTCCATGAACACTGAAGCTTTCTTT.